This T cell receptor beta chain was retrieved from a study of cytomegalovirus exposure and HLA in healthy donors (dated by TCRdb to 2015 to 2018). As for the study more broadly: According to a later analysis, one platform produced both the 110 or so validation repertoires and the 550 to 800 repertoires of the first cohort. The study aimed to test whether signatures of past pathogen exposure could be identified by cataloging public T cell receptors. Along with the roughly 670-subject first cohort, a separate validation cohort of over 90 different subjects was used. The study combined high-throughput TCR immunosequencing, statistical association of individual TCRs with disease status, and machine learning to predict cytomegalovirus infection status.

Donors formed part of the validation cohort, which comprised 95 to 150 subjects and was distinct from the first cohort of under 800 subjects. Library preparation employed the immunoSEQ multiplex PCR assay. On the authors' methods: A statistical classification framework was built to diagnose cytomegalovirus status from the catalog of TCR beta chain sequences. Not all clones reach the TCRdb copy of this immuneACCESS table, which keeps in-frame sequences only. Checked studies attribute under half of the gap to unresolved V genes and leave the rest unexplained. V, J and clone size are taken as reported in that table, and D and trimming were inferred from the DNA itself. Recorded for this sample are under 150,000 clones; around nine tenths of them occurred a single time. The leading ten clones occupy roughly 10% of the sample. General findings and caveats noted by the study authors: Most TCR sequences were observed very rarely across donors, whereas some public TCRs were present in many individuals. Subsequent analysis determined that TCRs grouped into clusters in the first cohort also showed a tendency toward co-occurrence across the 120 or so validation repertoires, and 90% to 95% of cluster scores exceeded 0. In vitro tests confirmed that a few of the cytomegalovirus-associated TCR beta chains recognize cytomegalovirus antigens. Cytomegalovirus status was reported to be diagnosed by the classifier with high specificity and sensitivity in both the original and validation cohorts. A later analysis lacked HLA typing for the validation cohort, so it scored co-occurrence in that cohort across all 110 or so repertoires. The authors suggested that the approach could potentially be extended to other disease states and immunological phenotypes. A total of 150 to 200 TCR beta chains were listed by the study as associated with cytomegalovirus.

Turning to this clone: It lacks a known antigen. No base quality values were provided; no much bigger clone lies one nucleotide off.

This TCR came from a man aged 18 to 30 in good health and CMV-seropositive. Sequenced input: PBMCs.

The DNA reads TGTGCCAGCAGCTTGATCAGGGGGATTGGCAACACCATATATTTT. This codes for CASSLIRGIGNTIYF. Recombination linked TRBV5-8 to TRBJ1-3, and 7 junctional nucleotides match TRBD1. The cysteine opens and the phenylalanine closes a CDR3 of 15 amino acids. Only the CDR3 portion is preserved as DNA: 45 bases, with reading frame beginning at the first base. CDR1 SGHTS and CDR2 YDEGEE are derived from the germline V gene. From V the trimming removes 1 base and from J it removes 7 bases, while the gene matches leave 8 bases of the junction unaccounted for.